Below, 26 T cell receptor beta chains from the same sample are listed, as sequenced in a study of blood T cell repertoires in COVID-19. Profiling relied on immunoSEQ multiplex PCR, and the TCRdb table lists in-frame clones only, not all of them. The sample records tens of thousands of clones, around 87% being singletons. The sequenced sample was peripheral blood. All receptors come from a man aged 50 or older with active COVID-19.

This clone was counted at least ten times. The chain carries TRBV27 and TRBJ1-5; D remains unclear. This CDR3 comprises 13 residues. V was clipped by 6 bases and J by 7 bases, with 13 bases between them. Germline-derived CDR1 and CDR2 are MNHEY and SMNVEV (reference sequence). The CDR3 nucleotides are TGTGCCAGCAGCCGGGAGGGTCAACAGCCCCAGCATTTT. Protein sequence: CASSREGQQPQHF.

The gene calls are TRBV12-3 or TRBV12-4 and TRBJ1-5; no reliable D call. This CDR3 comprises 13 residues. V lost 5 bases and J lost 5, with 10 bases in between. The CDR3 DNA is TGTGCCAGCAGTCCTTTGCTAGATCAGCCCCAGCATTTT. It translates to CASSPLLDQPQHF.

The chain couples TRBV11-2 to TRBJ1-1; the match to TRBD1 covers 7 bases. Unmatched junction bases numbered 9, after V lost 4 bases and J lost 4 bases. Germline CDR1 reads SGHAT; CDR2 reads FQNNGV. The CDR3 consists of 15 residues. The CDR3 DNA sequence: TGTGCCAGCAGCTCCCGACAGGGCGAGGCCACTGAAGCTTTCTTT. Residues: CASSSRQGEATEAFF.

The J gene is TRBJ2-5, the V gene TRBV5-1; a weak D match, TRBD1 (5 bases). The CDR3 has 14 residues. V lost 0 bases and J lost 0, with 6 bases in between. Germline CDR1 is SGHRS and CDR2 is YFSETQ. CDR3 nucleotides: TGCGCCAGCAGCTTGGCAGGGAACCAAGAGACCCAGTACTTC. Residues: CASSLAGNQETQYF.

This clone was recorded a few times. The chain is built from TRBV2 and TRBJ2-7; tentative D call: TRBD2 (5 bases). Per the germline V gene, CDR1 is SNHLY and CDR2 is FYNNEI. The CDR3 is 13 residues long. The V end lost 6 bases, the J end lost 6 bases, and 15 bases lay between the germline ends. The CDR3: CASRREIRIEQYF. The CDR3 bases are TGTGCCAGCAGACGGGAAATTCGGATCGAGCAGTACTTC.

This chain joins TRBV7-2 and TRBJ2-7; D is possibly TRBD2 (6 bases). CDR3 size: 13 residues. CDR1 and CDR2 from the germline V gene are SGHTA and FQGNSA. V was shortened by 8 bases and J by 4 bases, with 15 bases between the two germline ends. The CDR3 region is CASGGVVKYEQYF. CDR3 DNA: TGTGCCAGCGGAGGGGTTGTGAAATACGAGCAGTACTTC.

The rearrangement links TRBV28 to TRBJ1-2, with D possibly matching TRBD1 (5 bases). CDR1 MDHEN and CDR2 SYDVKM come from the germline V gene. The CDR3 totals 14 residues. V was trimmed by 7 bases and J by 4 bases, leaving 16 bases between them. CDR3 residues: CASTPFRGGYGYTF. For the CDR3, the DNA is TGTGCCAGCACCCCATTTAGGGGCGGCTATGGCTACACCTTC.

V gene TRBV6-2 or TRBV6-3 combines with J gene TRBJ1-5; D is perhaps TRBD1 (5 bases). The CDR3 is made up of 16 amino acids. Deletions cut 3 bases from V and 4 bases from J, with 16 bases between. Germline CDR1 is MNHEY and CDR2 is SVGEGT. CDR3 protein: CASSYSGHRSNQPQHF. For the CDR3, the DNA is TGTGCCAGCAGTTATTCCGGACACCGATCTAATCAGCCCCAGCATTTT.

The J gene is TRBJ2-2, the V gene TRBV10-1, with D perhaps TRBD2 (7 bases). V lost 6 bases and J lost 5, with 22 bases in between. CDR3 length: 17 amino acids. Germline V gives CDR1 WNHNN, CDR2 SYGVQD (reference sequence). The CDR3 bases are TGCGCCAGCAGGTACCAAAGGGGGGGTAAGGGAACCGGGGAGCTGTTTTTT. Translated, it gives CASRYQRGGKGTGELFF.

This chain links TRBV3-1 (or the pseudogene TRBV3-2) with TRBJ2-7; the match to TRBD2 covers 12 bases. V gave up 3 bases and J gave up 6 bases; unmatched junction bases: 3. The CDR3 loop spans 14 amino acids. CDR1 is LGHDT and CDR2 is YNNKEL in the germline V gene (reference sequence). In nucleotides, the CDR3 is TGTGCCAGCAGCCATGGACTAGCGGGATTCGAGCAGTACTTC. Translation gives CASSHGLAGFEQYF.

The gene calls are TRBV19 and TRBJ2-5; a possible D gene is TRBD1 (6 bases). Germline CDR1 is LNHDA and CDR2 is SQIVND (reference sequence). V lost 8 bases to trimming and J lost 1 base, with 11 bases between them. CDR3 length equals 13 residues. DNA for the CDR3: TGTGCCAGTGGGGGCTGGGGCCAAGAGACCCAGTACTTC. It is translated as CASGGWGQETQYF.

V is TRBV7-2 and J is TRBJ2-7; 10 bases are a match to TRBD1. The CDR3 is made up of 16 amino acids. Trimming took 5 bases from V and 3 from J; bases not matched to a gene: 10. Germline V gives CDR1 SGHTA, CDR2 FQGNSA. Here the CDR3 DNA reads TGTGCCAGCAGCCCCCGTGGACAGGGGGAGATCTACGAGCAGTACTTC. Translated: CASSPRGQGEIYEQYF.

The chain employs TRBV7-2 and TRBJ2-2; maybe TRBD1 (6 bases). There are 16 residues in the CDR3. CDR1 is SGHTA, CDR2 FQGNSA, per germline. V was cut by 3 bases and J by 4 bases, with 15 bases left in between. The CDR3 spells CASSFTPGHLTGELFF. The CDR3 coding sequence is TGTGCCAGCAGCTTTACTCCGGGACATCTCACCGGGGAGCTGTTTTTT.

The CDR3 region is CASSPLSRGNTEAFF. The CDR3 region has the DNA TGTGCCAGCAGCCCACTGTCCAGGGGCAACACTGAAGCTTTCTTT. The V call is TRBV5-4, the J call TRBJ1-1; D possibly corresponds to TRBD1 (6 bases). With 4 bases removed from V and 2 bases from J, the gap between germline ends came to 15 bases. This CDR3 is 15 amino acids long. The germline gives CDR1 SGHNT, CDR2 YYREEE (reference sequence). The whole variable domain, filled in from reference TRBV5-4 and TRBJ1-1, reads ETGVTQSPTHLIKTRGQQVTLRCSSQSGHNTVSWYQQALGQGPQFIFQYYREEENGRGNFPPRFSGLQFPNYSSELNVNALELDDSALYLCASSPLSRGNTEAFFGQGTRLTVV.

The chain combines TRBV5-1 with TRBJ2-6; 12 bases agree with TRBD1. Germline lookup yields CDR1 SGHRS and CDR2 YFSETQ. This CDR3 comprises 17 residues. Trimming removed 4 bases from V and 7 bases from J; junction bases left unmatched: 9. CDR3 sequence (DNA): TGCGCCAGCAGCCCACTACCGGGACAGGGGGCCGCCAACGTCCTGACTTTC. This encodes CASSPLPGQGAANVLTF.

The rearrangement joins TRBV9 to TRBJ1-1, with D unclear. Trimming shortened V by 4 bases and J by 0 bases, and 13 bases separated the two germline ends. The CDR3 sequence is 15 residues long. Germline V gene sequence: CDR1 SGDLS, CDR2 YYNGEE. This chain's CDR3 is CASSPLGILNTEAFF. The CDR3, as DNA: TGTGCCAGCAGCCCACTAGGAATTTTGAACACTGAAGCTTTCTTT.

The chain recombines TRBV30 with TRBJ1-2, with TRBD1 identical over 9 bases. The CDR3 runs to 14 residues. Trimming took 5 bases from V and 6 from J; bases not matched to a gene: 10. Germline CDR1 GTSNPN, CDR2 SVGIG (reference sequence). CDR3 sequence (DNA): TGTGCCTGGTCCGGGACAGGGTACATTAATGGCTACACCTTC. Amino acid sequence: CAWSGTGYINGYTF.

V usage is TRBV5-3 and J usage is TRBJ2-3; perhaps TRBD1 as D (5 bases). TRBV5-3 is classed as an ORF, of uncertain function. CDR3 size: 17 residues. V lost 4 bases, J lost 2 bases, and 20 bases lay in between. The CDR3 nucleotides are TGTGCCAGAAGCCCTCCTTTAGCAGGGAATATCACAGATACGCAGTATTTT. Translating gives CARSPPLAGNITDTQYF.

The chain links TRBV28 to TRBJ2-7; 7 nucleotides align to TRBD1. The V gene's germline CDR1 is MDHEN and CDR2 SYDVKM. V shed 6 bases and J 0 bases; nucleotides not matched to a gene: 17. This CDR3 contains 18 residues. The CDR3 nucleotides are TGTGCCAGCAGAGCCACTATCTTGACAGGGCTGAGCTCCTACGAGCAGTACTTC. It is translated as CASRATILTGLSSYEQYF.

V and J are TRBV28 and TRBJ1-5, with TRBD1 identical over 9 bases. CDR1 is MDHEN and CDR2 is SYDVKM in the germline V gene. Losses at the gene ends were 6 bases for V and 6 bases for J; bases not matched to a gene: 6. The CDR3 is 14 residues long. CDR3 sequence (DNA): TGTGCCAGCAGATTCACAGGGGGCGGTCAGCCCCAGCATTTT. It translates to CASRFTGGGQPQHF.

This chain joins TRBV7-8 and TRBJ2-7; 8 bases are a match to TRBD1. Germline-derived CDR1 and CDR2 are SGHVS and FQNEAQ. J was trimmed by 2 bases and V by 5 bases; bases with no gene match: 11. This CDR3 region has 16 residues. The CDR3 DNA reads as TGTGCCAGCAGCGCAAGAGGAGGGACAGGAGCCTACGAGCAGTACTTC. Translating gives CASSARGGTGAYEQYF.

CDR3 coding DNA: TGTGCCAGCAGTTTGACAGGACAATATAGCAATCAGCCCCAGCATTTT. Amino acids: CASSLTGQYSNQPQHF. The rearrangement joins TRBV27 to TRBJ1-5; D might be TRBD1 (6 bases). The germline CDR1 and CDR2 sequences are MNHEY and SMNVEV (reference sequence). V was clipped by 3 bases and J by 0 bases, with 12 bases between them. The CDR3 length is 16 residues.

This chain connects TRBV28 to TRBJ2-1; 8 bases agree with TRBD1. This CDR3 region has 18 residues. The germline V gene encodes CDR1 MDHEN and CDR2 SYDVKM. Trimming at V came to 6 bases and at J to 9 bases, leaving 22 bases not matched to a gene. The CDR3 reads CASSPGQGRGHSWGEQFF. The CDR3 DNA sequence: TGTGCCAGCAGCCCTGGACAGGGACGAGGGCATAGCTGGGGTGAGCAGTTCTTC.

This clone has only a few counts. The rearrangement joins TRBV7-2 to TRBJ1-5, with a possible D match to TRBD1 (5 bases). From germline, CDR1 is SGHTA and CDR2 FQGNSA. Trimming removed 4 bases from V and 0 bases from J, with 13 bases in between. The CDR3 runs to 16 residues. The CDR3 loop is CASSSTWGVSNQPQHF. The CDR3 bases are TGTGCCAGCAGCTCCACCTGGGGGGTTAGCAATCAGCCCCAGCATTTT.

The CDR3: CASSQGGTSGGGLYEQYF. In nucleotides, the CDR3 is TGTGCCAGCAGCCAAGGCGGGACTAGCGGGGGGGGACTATACGAGCAGTACTTC. The chain combines TRBV3-1 (or the pseudogene TRBV3-2) with TRBJ2-7; TRBD2 aligns across 16 bases. CDR1 is LGHDT, CDR2 YNNKEL, per germline (reference sequence). Unmatched junction bases numbered 7, after V lost 1 base and J lost 4 bases. The CDR3 loop spans 18 amino acids.

This clone was picked up one time. The J gene is TRBJ2-5, the V gene TRBV4-3; 8 bases agree with TRBD1. This CDR3 comprises 14 residues. V trimming: 0 bases; J trimming: 5 bases; junction bases outside the gene matches: 2. Germline V gene data show CDR1 as LGHNA and CDR2 as YSLEER. As DNA, the CDR3 is TGCGCCAGCAGCCAAGACAGGGGGCACGAGACCCAGTACTTC. The encoded protein is CASSQDRGHETQYF.